This T cell receptor beta chain emerged from a study of long-term antiretroviral therapy in people with HIV. Overall study context: Sampling started about a decade before the 2015 immediate-ART recommendation.

Treatment for all HIV-infected participants took place in the United States. Germline CDR1 SGHRS, CDR2 YFSETQ. The CDR3 sequence is 17 residues long. J was trimmed by 8 bases and V by 3 bases; bases with no gene match: 14. Details on this clone: Its antigen is still unknown.

Assay version v3.0 of immunoSEQ was used, and it was run at survey level. The table came from immunoSEQ multiplex PCR; TCRdb's copy has only in-frame clones and leaves some out. The repertoire holds 20,000 to 30,000 clones, with about 88% as singletons. The study's findings and limits: The repertoire was dominated at all time points by clones expanded before ART.

The TCR originated in a woman aged 25 to 39 with HIV. Sequencing was performed on unsorted PBMCs, taken 1.9 years after starting antiretroviral therapy. The genes are TRBV5-1 and TRBJ1-6, with 7 bases that match TRBD1. CDR3 nucleotides: TGCGCCAGCAGCTCCCTTGCCAGCCCCAGGGGGGATTCACCCCTCCACTTT. It translates to CASSSLASPRGDSPLHF.